This is a list of T cell receptor beta chains from one sample in a study of CD8+ T cells in alopecia areata. Libraries were prepared by immunoSEQ multiplex PCR; TCRdb keeps only in-frame clonotypes and omits some of them. Among fewer than 250,000 clones, 60% were seen once, and the ten largest hold approximately 0.97%. Here the sequenced sample was CD4+ T cells sorted from blood, taken at week 24, from a patient treated with tofacitinib. The source of these receptors is a human donor with alopecia areata. CDR3s include the opening cysteine and the closing phenylalanine or tryptophan. A D gene is named only where the DNA matches it firmly. The size of a clone is reported for some rows only, either as once, few or many, or as a class for expanded clones.

d_call clone_size j_call v_call cdr3_aa cdr3_nt
TRBD1 . TRBJ2-1 TRBV7-2 CASSSPDRDYNEQFF TGTGCCAGCAGCTCCCCGGACAGGGACTACAATGAGCAGTTCTTC
TRBD2 . TRBJ2-1 TRBV29-1 CSVHRDGLGEQFF TGCAGCGTTCACCGGGACGGACTAGGGGAGCAGTTCTTC
. . TRBJ2-3 TRBV29-1 CSVATGALRYF .
. . TRBJ2-7 TRBV29-1 CSVDPGQGLEQYF TGCAGCGTTGACCCTGGGCAGGGCCTCGAGCAGTACTTC
. few TRBJ1-1 TRBV2 CASKQGETSEAFF TGTGCCAGCAAACAGGGTGAGACTTCTGAAGCTTTCTTT
. few TRBJ1-1 TRBV29-1 CSVETLMVAEAFF TGCAGCGTTGAAACCCTGATGGTGGCTGAAGCTTTCTTT
. . TRBJ1-1 TRBV30 CAWMLGSVGPTGEAFF TGTGCCTGGATGTTGGGATCGGTAGGTCCCACAGGGGAAGCTTTCTTT
TRBD1 . TRBJ2-7 TRBV6-1 CARPGQGIYEQYF TGTGCCAGACCGGGACAGGGGATCTACGAGCAGTACTTC
. few TRBJ1-4 TRBV27 CASRRDSRNEKLFF TGTGCCAGCAGGCGAGACAGTCGAAATGAAAAACTGTTTTTT
. . TRBJ1-3 TRBV9 CASSPSQGTRGTSFRNTIYF TGTGCCAGCAGCCCCTCTCAAGGAACAAGGGGCACTTCATTTAGAAACACCATATATTTT
. few TRBJ1-1 TRBV7-2 CASSFTGSMNTEAFF TGTGCCAGCAGCTTTACAGGAAGTATGAACACTGAAGCTTTCTTT
. few TRBJ2-7 TRBV28 CASSPDGTYEQYF TGTGCCAGCAGTCCCGACGGTACCTACGAGCAGTACTTC
TRBD2 . TRBJ2-1 TRBV29-1 CSVGAAGGSYNEQFF TGCAGCGTTGGGGCGGCGGGGGGGTCCTACAATGAGCAGTTCTTC
. . TRBJ2-2 TRBV11-3 CASSSTPGATGELFF TGTGCCAGCAGCTCAACCCCAGGGGCCACCGGGGAGCTGTTTTTT
TRBD1 few TRBJ1-1 TRBV29-1 CSADREDTEAFF TGCAGCGCCGACAGGGAGGACACTGAAGCTTTCTTT
. few TRBJ2-5 TRBV20-1 CSAGQETQYF TGCAGTGCTGGGCAAGAGACCCAGTACTTC
. . TRBJ2-3 TRBV6-5 CASSYFTGDTDTQYF TGTGCCAGCAGTTATTTCACGGGGGACACAGATACGCAGTATTTT
TRBD2 few TRBJ2-3 TRBV27 CASRNSGGRGDTQYF TGTGCCAGCCGCAATAGCGGGGGCCGGGGAGATACGCAGTATTTT
TRBD1 few TRBJ1-5 TRBV19 CASSPGTGDQPQHF TGTGCCAGTAGTCCCGGGACAGGGGATCAGCCCCAGCATTTT
. . TRBJ2-5 TRBV6-5 CASSRTGEGMETQYF TGTGCCAGCAGCCGAACCGGTGAAGGGATGGAGACCCAGTACTTC